The source of this T cell receptor (beta chain) is a study of blood T cell repertoires in COVID-19. Only in-frame clones appear in the TCRdb table, and some are missing; sequencing was by immunoSEQ multiplex PCR. The sample carries 35,000 to 40,000 clones, about 84% recorded once. Trimming left V 6 bases short and J 1 base short, with 18 bases between. The CDR3 sequence is 16 residues long. Germline V gene sequence: CDR1 LGHNT, CDR2 FRNRAP. This clone was recorded only once. Sequenced input: peripheral blood. This sequence was found in a man older than 75 with active or convalescent COVID-19. The chain uses TRBV12-5 and TRBJ2-5, with D maybe TRBD2 (6 bases). The CDR3 protein is CASGGGGGRSQETQYF. Here the CDR3 DNA reads TGTGCTAGTGGGGGAGGTGGGGGGAGATCCCAAGAGACCCAGTACTTC.